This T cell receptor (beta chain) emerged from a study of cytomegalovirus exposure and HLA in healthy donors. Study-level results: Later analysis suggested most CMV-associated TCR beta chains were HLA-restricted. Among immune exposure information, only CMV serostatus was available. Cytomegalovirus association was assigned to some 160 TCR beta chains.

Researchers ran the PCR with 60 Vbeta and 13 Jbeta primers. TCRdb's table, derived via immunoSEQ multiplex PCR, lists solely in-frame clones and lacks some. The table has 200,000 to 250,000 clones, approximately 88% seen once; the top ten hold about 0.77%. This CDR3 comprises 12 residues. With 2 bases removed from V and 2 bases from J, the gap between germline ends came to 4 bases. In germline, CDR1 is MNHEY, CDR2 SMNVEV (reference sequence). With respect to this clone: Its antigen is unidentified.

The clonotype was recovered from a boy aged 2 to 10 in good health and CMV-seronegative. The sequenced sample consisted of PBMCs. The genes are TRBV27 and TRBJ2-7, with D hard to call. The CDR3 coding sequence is TGTGCCAGCAGTTTAAGCCCCTACGAGCAGTACTTC. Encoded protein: CASSLSPYEQYF.